The clone carrying this T cell receptor (beta chain) has ten or more counts. Antigen: not known. The library was built from 400 ng RNA with molecular barcoded adaptors for alpha/delta and beta/gamma chains. TCRdb reprocessed the reads with MiXCR, giving one entry per CDR3 protein. In the table there are around 26,000 distinct CDR3 sequences, approximately 15% of which are singletons. The data were taken from a study of read filtering for tumor transcriptome and immune sequencing. Findings and caveats of the study: Dropping single-read clonotypes raised IR-seq and RNA-seq shared-clonotype correlation. IR-seq captured clonotypes deeper and more reliably than RNA-seq.

V was pared by 3 bases and J by 6 bases, with 6 bases of the junction left unmatched. There are 15 residues in the CDR3. CDR1 is SGHRS, CDR2 YFSETQ, per germline. The chain combines TRBV5-1 with TRBJ2-5; 12 positions match TRBD2. The sequenced material came from a population of CD138-negative cells sorted from bone marrow. This sequence was found in a donor at least 40 years old with multiple myeloma. CDR3 bases: TGCGCCAGCAGCTCCCTAGCGGGAGGGGGAAAGACCCAGTACTTC. This sequence encodes CASSSLAGGGKTQYF. The entire variable domain, with the rest obtained from reference TRBV5-1 and TRBJ2-5, is as follows: KAGVTQTPRYLIKTRGQQVTLSCSPISGHRSVSWYQQTPGQGLQFLFEYFSETQRNKGNFPGRFSGRQFSNSRSEMNVSTLELGDSALYLCASSSLAGGGKTQYFGPGTRLLVL.